A single sample is the source of the 21 T cell receptor beta chains below, sequenced in a study of blood T cell repertoires in COVID-19. Only in-frame clones appear in the TCRdb table, and some are missing; sequencing was by immunoSEQ multiplex PCR. The sample has 9,500 to 15,000 clones; approximately 85% are singletons. The sample was peripheral blood. Receptors originate from a human donor in a cohort sampled during active COVID-19.

This clone was counted a single time. The gene calls are TRBV27 and TRBJ1-5; D is unclear. Trimming shortened V by 0 bases and J by 5 bases, and 8 bases separated the two germline ends. Germline V gene data show CDR1 as MNHEY and CDR2 as SMNVEV (reference sequence). The CDR3 has 14 amino acids. The CDR3 loop reads CASSLSAGYQPQHF. DNA of the CDR3: TGTGCCAGCAGTTTATCTGCAGGTTATCAGCCCCAGCATTTT.

This chain joins TRBV12-3 or TRBV12-4 and TRBJ1-2, with D maybe TRBD1 (6 bases). CDR3 length: 12 amino acids. V dropped 8 bases and J dropped 7 bases, with 14 bases sitting between them. CDR3 sequence reads: CASQGLRTGYTF. The CDR3 DNA sequence: TGTGCCAGCCAGGGGCTACGGACTGGCTACACCTTC.

The chain links TRBV5-6 to TRBJ2-1, with 8 bases lining up with TRBD2. The trim removed 2 bases at V and 2 bases at J, leaving 6 bases unmatched. Germline V gene data show CDR1 as SGHDT and CDR2 as YYEEEE. The length of the CDR3 is 16 residues. Here the CDR3 reads CASSFRGGTPYNEQFF. In nucleotides, the CDR3 is TGTGCCAGCAGCTTTCGGGGGGGCACGCCCTACAATGAGCAGTTCTTC.

The chain is built from TRBV27 and TRBJ2-1, with 9 bases matching TRBD2. Per germline, CDR1 MNHEY and CDR2 SMNVEV (reference sequence). The trim removed 3 bases at V and 9 bases at J, leaving 15 bases unmatched. The length of the CDR3 is 17 residues. CDR3 in DNA: TGTGCCAGCAGTTTCCTAGGGCGGGGGGGGATTCTTGGTGAGCAGTTCTTC. Amino acid sequence: CASSFLGRGGILGEQFF.

This sequence joins TRBV6-1 and TRBJ1-2; 9 positions agree with TRBD1. The germline V gene encodes CDR1 MNHNS and CDR2 SASEGT. The CDR3 consists of 17 residues. Trimming removed 2 bases from V and 4 bases from J; junction bases left unmatched: 11. CDR3 coding DNA: TGTGCCAGCAGTGAATATCCCGGACAGGGGTTAAGCTATGGCTACACCTTC. Amino acid sequence: CASSEYPGQGLSYGYTF.

V usage is TRBV18 and J usage is TRBJ2-1; TRBD1 aligns across 7 bases. Germline CDR1 KGHSH, CDR2 LQKENI. The CDR3 is 16 amino acids. Trimming took 6 bases from V and 2 from J; bases not matched to a gene: 10. The CDR3 DNA reads TGTGCCAGCTCGCGAAGAACAGGGGCAACCTACAATGAGCAGTTCTTC. Residues: CASSRRTGATYNEQFF. The variable domain in full, completed from reference TRBV18 and TRBJ2-1, reads NAGVMQNPRHLVRRRGQEARLRCSPMKGHSHVYWYRQLPEEGLKFMVYLQKENIIDESGMPKERFSAEFPKEGPSILRIQQVVRGDSAAYFCASSRRTGATYNEQFFGPGTRLTVL.

V gene TRBV19 combines with J gene TRBJ1-4; no clear D gene. V dropped 0 bases and J dropped 8 bases, with 4 bases sitting between them. This CDR3 comprises 12 residues. The germline V gene encodes CDR1 LNHDA and CDR2 SQIVND (reference sequence). The CDR3: CASSIDQEKLFF. The CDR3 bases are TGTGCCAGTAGTATAGATCAAGAAAAACTGTTTTTT.

This chain uses TRBV7-9 with TRBJ2-5; D ambiguous. The germline CDR1 and CDR2 sequences are SEHNR and FQNEAQ (reference sequence). Trimming stripped 2 bases from V and 5 bases from J, with 21 bases between. CDR3 length: 17 amino acids. DNA for the CDR3: TGTGCCAGCAGCTTATTTATCGCTGGGCCACAGTTGGAGACCCAGTACTTC. This sequence encodes CASSLFIAGPQLETQYF.

The J gene is TRBJ2-5, the V gene TRBV5-1; 9 bases align to TRBD1. The CDR3 has 16 residues. CDR1 SGHRS and CDR2 YFSETQ come from the germline V gene. J gave up 4 bases and V 4 bases, and 11 bases lay outside the gene matches. CDR3 region: CASSRQGQGGLETQYF. The CDR3 nucleotides read TGCGCCAGCAGCCGTCAGGGACAGGGTGGGTTAGAGACCCAGTACTTC.

The CDR3 here is CASSPGQGAYEQYF. Here the CDR3 DNA reads TGTGCCAGCAGCCCTGGACAGGGGGCTTACGAGCAGTACTTC. The V gene is TRBV11-3, the J gene TRBJ2-7; 11 bases agree with TRBD1. The CDR3 spans 14 residues. V dropped 5 bases and J dropped 4; count of bases not matched to a gene: 4. The germline V gene has CDR1 SGHNT and CDR2 YENEEA.

This clone came up a few times. V gene TRBV6-2 or TRBV6-3 combines with J gene TRBJ1-6; D might be TRBD1 (6 bases). Trimming cost V 5 bases and J 7 bases, with 12 bases left between them. Germline CDR1 reads MNHEY; CDR2 reads SVGEGT. There are 14 residues in the CDR3. CDR3: CASSARGSNSPLHF. The DNA for the CDR3 is TGTGCCAGCAGTGCCAGGGGCTCGAATTCACCCCTCCACTTT.

This chain links TRBV28 with TRBJ2-1; TRBD2 aligns across 7 bases. This CDR3 is built from 14 residues. V lost 8 bases and J lost 5; bases outside the gene matches: 9. The germline gives CDR1 MDHEN, CDR2 SYDVKM. The CDR3 DNA sequence: TGTGCCAGCTCCGGGAGGATCAGACACAATGAGCAGTTCTTC. It is translated as CASSGRIRHNEQFF.

This clone was detected only a few times. The J gene is TRBJ1-1, the V gene TRBV6-5, with a tentative D call TRBD1 (5 bases). This CDR3 spans 11 amino acids. The germline V gene has CDR1 MNHEY and CDR2 SVGAGI. Trimming cost V 8 bases and J 4 bases, with 8 bases left between them. The CDR3: CASEGVTEAFF. The CDR3 DNA sequence: TGTGCCAGCGAAGGGGTCACTGAAGCTTTCTTT.

This clone was picked up one time. The rearrangement joins TRBV6-5 to TRBJ1-1; the D gene is possibly TRBD1 (5 bases). The germline V gene encodes CDR1 MNHEY and CDR2 SVGAGI. Deletions cut 10 bases from V and 2 bases from J, with 17 bases between. This CDR3 contains 14 residues. CDR3 DNA: TGTGCCACACGGCCGGGACTGCAAAACACTGAAGCTTTCTTT. This sequence encodes CATRPGLQNTEAFF.

The genes are TRBV5-3 and TRBJ2-1; TRBD2 matches at 10 bases. TRBV5-3 is an ORF for which the function is uncertain. V gave up 6 bases and J gave up 2 bases; unmatched junction bases: 17. The CDR3 totals 19 residues. The CDR3 bases are TGTGCCAGAACCTGGAGGGAGCGGGAGGGAGCCCCCCCCTACAATGAGCAGTTCTTC. Encoded protein: CARTWREREGAPPYNEQFF.

The chain recombines TRBV6-2 or TRBV6-3 with TRBJ2-1; 10 bases agree with TRBD1. CDR1 MNHEY and CDR2 SVGEGT come from the germline V gene. The CDR3 covers 15 residues. J gave up 0 bases and V 4 bases, and 0 bases lay outside the gene matches. This CDR3 reads CASSWDRGSYNEQFF. Here the CDR3 DNA reads TGTGCCAGCAGTTGGGACAGGGGCTCCTACAATGAGCAGTTCTTC.

The chain recombines TRBV4-2 with TRBJ2-2; a possible D gene is TRBD2 (7 bases). Trimming took 1 base from V and 0 from J, leaving 12 bases between them. CDR1 and CDR2 (germline): LGHNA, YNFKEQ. The CDR3 runs to 17 residues. The CDR3 sequence is CASSQVGGGTNTGELFF. CDR3 in DNA: TGTGCCAGCAGCCAAGTCGGCGGGGGCACGAACACCGGGGAGCTGTTTTTT.

The V and J genes are TRBV30 and TRBJ2-5, with 7 nucleotides matching TRBD2. V lost 1 base and J lost 5; bases outside the gene matches: 4. The CDR3 runs to 13 residues. Germline V gene data show CDR1 as GTSNPN and CDR2 as SVGIG (reference sequence). CDR3 sequence (DNA): TGTGCCTGGAGTGCGGGGAGGGTTGAGACCCAGTACTTC. Its translation is CAWSAGRVETQYF.

This rearrangement joins TRBV6-1 to TRBJ2-7; no clear D gene. The CDR3 loop spans 12 amino acids. With 1 base removed from V and 7 bases from J, the gap between germline ends came to 8 bases. Germline CDR1 reads MNHNS; CDR2 reads SASEGT. The CDR3 region has the DNA TGTGCCAGCAGTGAAGATAAGCTTGAGCAGTACTTC. Protein: CASSEDKLEQYF.

This clone has a handful of counts. The V gene is TRBV28, the J gene TRBJ1-5, with 7 bases aligning to TRBD1. The germline V gene encodes CDR1 MDHEN and CDR2 SYDVKM. This CDR3 region has 16 residues. V gave up 5 bases and J gave up 0 bases; unmatched junction bases: 7. The chain's CDR3 is CASSHPGQASNQPQHF. The CDR3 nucleotides read TGTGCCAGCAGTCACCCTGGACAGGCTAGCAATCAGCCCCAGCATTTT.

This clone was observed a handful of times. The rearrangement joins TRBV19 to TRBJ1-5; no firm D call. This CDR3 has 16 amino acids. Germline lookup yields CDR1 LNHDA and CDR2 SQIVND (reference sequence). V shed 3 bases and J shed 4 bases, with 16 bases lying between them. CDR3 residues: CASSIWRNTKNQPQHF. CDR3 nucleotides: TGTGCCAGTAGTATTTGGAGGAATACCAAGAATCAGCCCCAGCATTTT.